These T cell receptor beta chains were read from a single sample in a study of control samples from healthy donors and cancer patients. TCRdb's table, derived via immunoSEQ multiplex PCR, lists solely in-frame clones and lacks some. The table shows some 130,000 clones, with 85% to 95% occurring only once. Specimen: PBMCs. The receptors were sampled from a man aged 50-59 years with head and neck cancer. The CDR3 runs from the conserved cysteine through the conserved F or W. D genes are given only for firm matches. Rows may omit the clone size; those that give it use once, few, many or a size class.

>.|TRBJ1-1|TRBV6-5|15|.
CASRREQRPSTEAFF
TGTGCCAGCAGAAGAGAACAGAGACCAAGCACTGAAGCTTTCTTT
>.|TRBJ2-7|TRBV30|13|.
CAWSLGGAYEQYF
TGTGCCTGGAGTCTCGGGGGTGCCTACGAGCAGTACTTC
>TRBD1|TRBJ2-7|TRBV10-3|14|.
CAISAPGQPLEQYF
TGTGCCATCAGTGCCCCGGGACAGCCTTTAGAGCAGTACTTC
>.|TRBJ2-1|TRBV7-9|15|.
CASSLKIVAEDEQFF
TGTGCCAGCAGCTTAAAAATCGTGGCCGAGGATGAGCAGTTCTTC
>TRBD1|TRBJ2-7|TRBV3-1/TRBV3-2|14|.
CASSHPGQTYEQYF
TGTGCCAGCAGCCACCCGGGACAGACCTACGAGCAGTACTTC
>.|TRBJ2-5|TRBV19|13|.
CASSKAIQETQYF
TGTGCCAGTAGTAAAGCGATCCAAGAGACCCAGTACTTC
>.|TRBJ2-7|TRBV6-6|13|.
CASTDTGPYEQYF
TGTGCCAGCACGGACACCGGCCCCTACGAGCAGTACTTC
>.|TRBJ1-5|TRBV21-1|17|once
CASSKQGGPHGGQPQHF
TGTGCCAGCAGCAAACAAGGAGGGCCCCACGGCGGGCAGCCCCAGCATTTT
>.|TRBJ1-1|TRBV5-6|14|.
CASSWDQFNTEAFF
TGTGCCAGCAGCTGGGACCAGTTCAACACTGAAGCTTTCTTT
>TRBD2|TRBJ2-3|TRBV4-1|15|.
CASSLAGGRADTQYF
TGCGCCAGCAGCCTCGCGGGGGGCCGGGCAGATACGCAGTATTTT
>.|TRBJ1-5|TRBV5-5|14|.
CASSLRAVNQPQHF
TGTGCCAGCAGCCTAAGGGCAGTAAATCAGCCCCAGCATTTT
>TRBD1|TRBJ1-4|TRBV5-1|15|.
CASSDSGTGHEKLFF
TGCGCCAGCAGCGACTCCGGGACAGGGCATGAAAAACTGTTTTTT
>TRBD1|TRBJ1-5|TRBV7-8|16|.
CASSSRSGQSNQPQHF
TGTGCCAGCAGCTCCAGATCGGGACAGTCCAATCAGCCCCAGCATTTT
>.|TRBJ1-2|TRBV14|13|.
CASSQGTNYGYTF
TGTGCCAGCAGCCAAGGGACTAACTATGGCTACACCTTC
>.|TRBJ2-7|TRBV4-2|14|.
CASSQQGRGTEQYF
TGTGCCAGCAGCCAACAGGGAAGGGGCACCGAGCAGTACTTC
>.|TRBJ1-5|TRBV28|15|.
CASSLRAGGNQPQHF
TGTGCCAGCAGTTTAAGGGCGGGGGGCAATCAGCCCCAGCATTTT
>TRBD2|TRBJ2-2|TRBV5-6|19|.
CASSSARTSGATNTGELFF
TGTGCCAGCAGCTCCGCCCGGACTAGCGGGGCGACGAACACCGGGGAGCTGTTTTTT
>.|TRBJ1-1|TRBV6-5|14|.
CASSGGYMNTEAFF
TGTGCCAGCAGCGGAGGGTACATGAACACTGAAGCTTTCTTT
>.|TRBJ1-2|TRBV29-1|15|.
CSAHRLGDGPAGYTF
TGCAGCGCTCACCGATTGGGGGATGGCCCGGCTGGCTACACCTTC
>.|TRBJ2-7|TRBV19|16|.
CASSIGHLRGYYEQYF
TGTGCCAGTAGTATCGGACACCTGAGGGGCTACTACGAGCAGTACTTC
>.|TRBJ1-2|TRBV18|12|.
CASSPDDYGYTF
TGTGCCAGCTCACCTGATGACTATGGCTACACCTTC
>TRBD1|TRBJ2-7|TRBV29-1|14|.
CSARGGQGEYEQYF
TGCAGCGCCCGAGGAGGACAGGGGGAGTACGAGCAGTACTTC